This T cell receptor beta chain is drawn from a study of blood T cell repertoires in COVID-19. This CDR3 comprises 17 residues. With 0 bases clipped from V and 6 bases from J, the junction kept 10 bases outside the gene matches. The V gene's germline CDR1 is SGHDT and CDR2 YYEEEE. The assay was immunoSEQ multiplex PCR, and TCRdb's table has in-frame clones only and misses some. The top ten clones hold roughly 10% of a sample with 200,000 to 250,000 clones, approximately 90% of them seen once. The chain carries TRBV5-6 and TRBJ2-5; 11 bases match TRBD2. This TCR was recovered from a woman aged 45-65 years with COVID-19, enrolled during active disease. Sequencing used peripheral blood. The CDR3, as DNA: TGTGCCAGCAGCTTGGTCCTTAGCGGGGGGGCGATGAAGACCCAGTACTTC. Translation gives CASSLVLSGGAMKTQYF.